This T cell receptor (beta chain) was recorded in a study of blood T cell repertoires in COVID-19. At the level of the study: Italy, Spain and the United States were the sources of the convalescent and acute COVID-19 samples. PBMCs, B-cell-depleted T cells, or T cells provided the cDNA or gDNA that made up the material.

Original processing notes: Reference gene primer amplification yielded estimated nucleated cell counts. The data were produced by immunoSEQ multiplex PCR, yet TCRdb's version contains in-frame clones alone and is incomplete. Clonal size and the V and J genes are those of that table, whereas D and trimming came from the DNA. The table lists some 150,000 clones, roughly 80% of them singletons. This clone was observed a handful of times. The CDR3 loop spans 15 amino acids. The germline V gene encodes CDR1 LGHNA and CDR2 YSLEER. V was clipped by 0 bases and J by 7 bases; unmatched bases: 6. This clonotype was sampled from a woman between 40 and 50 years old with active or convalescent COVID-19. The sequenced material came from peripheral blood. The rearrangement uses TRBV4-3 and TRBJ1-3, with 7 nucleotides matching TRBD1. Written as DNA, the CDR3 is TGCGCCAGCAGCCAAGATCTAAGGGGGCTTAACACCATATATTTT. This codes for CASSQDLRGLNTIYF.